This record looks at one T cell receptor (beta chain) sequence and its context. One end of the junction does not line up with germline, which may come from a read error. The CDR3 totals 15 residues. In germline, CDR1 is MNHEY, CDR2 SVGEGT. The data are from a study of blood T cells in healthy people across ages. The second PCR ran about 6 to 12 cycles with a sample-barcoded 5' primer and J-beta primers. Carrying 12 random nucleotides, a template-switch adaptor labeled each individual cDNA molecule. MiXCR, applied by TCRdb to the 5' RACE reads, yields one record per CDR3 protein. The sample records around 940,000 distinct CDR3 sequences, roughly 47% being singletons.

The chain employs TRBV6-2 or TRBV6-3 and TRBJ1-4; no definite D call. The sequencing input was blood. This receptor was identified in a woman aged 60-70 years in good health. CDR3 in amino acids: CASSYFGQEGEKLFF. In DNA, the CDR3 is TGCGCCAGCAGTTACTTCGGTCAGGAAGGGGAAAAACTGTTTTTT.